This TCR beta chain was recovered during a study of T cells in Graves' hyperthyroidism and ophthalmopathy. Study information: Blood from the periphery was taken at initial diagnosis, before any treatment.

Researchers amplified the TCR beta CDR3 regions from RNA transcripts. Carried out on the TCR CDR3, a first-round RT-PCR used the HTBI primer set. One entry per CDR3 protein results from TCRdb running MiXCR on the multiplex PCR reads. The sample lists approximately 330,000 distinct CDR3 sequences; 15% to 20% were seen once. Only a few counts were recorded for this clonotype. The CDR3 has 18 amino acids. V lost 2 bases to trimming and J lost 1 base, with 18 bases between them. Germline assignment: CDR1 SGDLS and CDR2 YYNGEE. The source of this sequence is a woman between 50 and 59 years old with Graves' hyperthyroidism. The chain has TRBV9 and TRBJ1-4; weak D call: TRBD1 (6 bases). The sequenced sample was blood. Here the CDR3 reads CASSVSPRRGGTNEKLFF. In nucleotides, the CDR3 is TGTGCCAGCAGCGTCAGTCCCCGCAGAGGGGGAACTAATGAAAAACTGTTTTTT.